The clone carrying this T cell receptor (beta chain) was seen more than once but under ten times. The antigen is not known. The sample is drawn from a study of T-cell memory formation after mild COVID-19. Study as a whole: There were largely donor-specific TCR clusters.

V dropped 3 bases and J dropped 1; count of bases not matched to a gene: 6. Germline V gene data show CDR1 as SGHRS and CDR2 as YFSETQ. The CDR3 consists of 15 residues. TCRdb itself ran the 5' RACE reads through MiXCR, one entry per CDR3 protein. The table has about 400,000 distinct CDR3 sequences, about a sixth seen once. General study findings and limits: The pre-infection memory compartment contained some responding clones, suggesting cross-reactive memory joined. CD4+ contracting clones were mainly CM and EM; CD8+ ones, EMRA.

This rearrangement joins TRBV5-1 to TRBJ1-1; 7 bases line up with TRBD1. Sequencing was performed on PBMCs or a T cell subset sorted from them (not recorded which). The sequence came from a man aged 18-30 years who had mild COVID-19 (a few samples of this study predate the infection). Cell type and time point are not known. For the CDR3, the DNA is TGCGCCAGCAGCTCCCGACGGACAGGGAACACTGAAGCTTTCTTT. It codes for CASSSRRTGNTEAFF.